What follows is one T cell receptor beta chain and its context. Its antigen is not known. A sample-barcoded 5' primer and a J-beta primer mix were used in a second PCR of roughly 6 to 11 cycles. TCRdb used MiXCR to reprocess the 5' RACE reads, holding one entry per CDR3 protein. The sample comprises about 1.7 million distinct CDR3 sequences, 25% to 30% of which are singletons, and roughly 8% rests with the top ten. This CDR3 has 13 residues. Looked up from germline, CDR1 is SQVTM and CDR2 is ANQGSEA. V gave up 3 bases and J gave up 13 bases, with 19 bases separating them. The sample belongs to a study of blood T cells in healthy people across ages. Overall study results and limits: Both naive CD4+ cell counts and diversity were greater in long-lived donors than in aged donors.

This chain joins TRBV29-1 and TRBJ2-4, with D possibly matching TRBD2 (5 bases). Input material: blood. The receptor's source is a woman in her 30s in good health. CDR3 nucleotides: TGCAGCGTTGATCGGGGTCCCATTATGGAGCAGTACTTC. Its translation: CSVDRGPIMEQYF.